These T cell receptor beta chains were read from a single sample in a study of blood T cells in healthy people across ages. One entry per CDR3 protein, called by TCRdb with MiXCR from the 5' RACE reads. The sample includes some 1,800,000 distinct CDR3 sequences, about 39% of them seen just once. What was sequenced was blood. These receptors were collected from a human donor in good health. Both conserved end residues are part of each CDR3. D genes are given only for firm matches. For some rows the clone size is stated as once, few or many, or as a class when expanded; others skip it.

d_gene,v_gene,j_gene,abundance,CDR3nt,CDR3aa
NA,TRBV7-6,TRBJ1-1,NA,TGTGCCAGCAGCTTGGGCCCGGGCCCGAACACTGAAGCTTTCTTT,CASSLGPGPNTEAFF
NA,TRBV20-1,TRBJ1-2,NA,TGCAGTGCTAGCGGAGATGGCTACACCTTC,CSASGDGYTF
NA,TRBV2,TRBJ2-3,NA,TGTGCCAGCAGTGAAGATTGGGGTACGCAGTATTTT,CASSEDWGTQYF
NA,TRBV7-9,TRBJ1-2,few,TGTGCCAGCATTCAGGCAGGGCCCTTCGGTGGCTATGGCTACACCTTC,CASIQAGPFGGYGYTF
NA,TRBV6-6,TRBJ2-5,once,TGTGCCAGCAGTTACGACCCTGGGACCGAAGAGGGAGAGACCCAGTACTTC,CASSYDPGTEEGETQYF
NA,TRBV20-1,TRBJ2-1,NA,TGCAGTGCTAGTAGGCGGTACAATGAGCAGTTCTTC,CSASRRYNEQFF
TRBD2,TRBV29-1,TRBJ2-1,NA,TGCAGCGTTGTTTACGCTATAAGCGGGGTCGTCCTCAATGAGCAGTTCTTC,CSVVYAISGVVLNEQFF
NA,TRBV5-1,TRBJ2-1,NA,TGCGCCAGCAGCTCCCGGACTGGGGGCAACTCCTACAATGAGCAGTTCTTC,CASSSRTGGNSYNEQFF
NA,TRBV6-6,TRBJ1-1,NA,TGTGCCAGCACCCCCCGTCGGGGGTCAGGTGGCACTGAAGCTTTCTTT,CASTPRRGSGGTEAFF
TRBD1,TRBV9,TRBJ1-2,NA,TGTGCCAGCAGCGTAGAGGCAGGGGGCAACTATGGCTACACCTTC,CASSVEAGGNYGYTF
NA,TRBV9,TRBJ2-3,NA,TGTGCCAGCAGCGTAAGTGGCGGGATTCGCACAGATACGCAGTATTTT,CASSVSGGIRTDTQYF
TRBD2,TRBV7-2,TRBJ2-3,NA,TGTGCCAGCAGCTTAGTGGGCGGGGGAAACACAGATACGCAGTATTTT,CASSLVGGGNTDTQYF
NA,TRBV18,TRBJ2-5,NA,TGTGCCAGCTCACCAAGGGACACCCACAAAGAGACCCAGTACTTC,CASSPRDTHKETQYF
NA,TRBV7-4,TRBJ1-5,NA,TGTGCCAGCACCCCAGTTGGGCAGCCCCAGCATTTT,CASTPVGQPQHF
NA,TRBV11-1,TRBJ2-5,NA,TGTGCCAGCAGCTTAATACCTTGGGAAGAAGAGACCCAGTACTTC,CASSLIPWEEETQYF
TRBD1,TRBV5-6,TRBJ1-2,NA,TGTGCCAGCAGCTTGGGACAGGGGATAAATGGCTGCACCTTC,CASSLGQGINGCTF